The present T cell receptor beta chain was sequenced within a study of shared clonotypes between healthy human individuals. Findings of the study overall: When naive CD4 clonotypes were compared across four donors, around 4.6% were shared.

Source study methods: ImmunoSEQ junction-only sequences lacked quality scores, so their filtering differed. TCRdb's table, derived via immunoSEQ multiplex PCR, lists solely in-frame clones and lacks some. V, J and clone size are those of that table, while D and trimming were read from the DNA. Of about 2.4 million clones listed, under 95% are singletons. Comments on this clone: Its target is unknown.

Germline-derived CDR1 and CDR2 are MGHRA and YSYEKL. The CDR3 is 15 residues long. The J segment lost 2 bases and the V segment lost 3 bases, leaving 3 bases of the junction unmatched. The chain has TRBV4-1 and TRBJ2-7; 11 nucleotides line up with TRBD2. The sequenced sample was naive CD4+ T cells from PBMCs. Sample subset: CD45RA+ positively selected. The TCR sequence derives from a man younger than 35 in good health. Some clones in this sample may be carry-over from other donors' samples. In nucleotides, the CDR3 is TGCGCCAGCAGCCACGGGACTAGCGGAACCTACGAGCAGTACTTC. Its protein product is CASSHGTSGTYEQYF.